This T cell receptor (beta chain) came from a study of PD-L1 blockade in urothelial cancer. The overall study: Starting around 2014, patients were given atezolizumab (1,200 mg intravenously every 3 weeks). Blood-derived samples held a median around 130,000 T cells. Analysis of the blood was performed 3 weeks (second dose) and 6 weeks after treatment start.

The protocol was immunoSEQ multiplex PCR, while the TCRdb copy is restricted to in-frame clones and leaves out a portion. The table shows 30,000 to 40,000 clones, with more than 80% occurring only once. CDR1 and CDR2 from the germline V gene are SGHDN and FVKESK. This CDR3 region has 14 residues. The V end lost 1 base, the J end lost 4 bases, and 10 bases lay between the germline ends. Samples were collected from each patient before treatment and during treatment. Each patient gave between 1 and 8 of them in total. The sequence derives from a man aged 70 or older with urothelial cancer. The material was PBMCs, obtained around atezolizumab (anti-PD-L1) treatment. The V call is TRBV14, the J call TRBJ1-1; D may be TRBD1 (5 bases). The CDR3 loop reads CASSQVLGGTEAFF. The CDR3 nucleotides are TGTGCCAGCAGCCAAGTTTTGGGGGGCACTGAAGCTTTCTTT.